The 30 T cell receptor beta chains presented below share a single source sample, sequenced in a study of Graves' ophthalmopathy and Graves' hyperthyroidism. As the template, RNA transcripts were used to amplify TCR beta CDR3 regions. A first-round RT-PCR used HTBI primers, followed by a second-round multiplex PCR. TCRdb reanalysed the multiplex PCR reads using MiXCR and keeps one entry per CDR3 protein. Counted here are hundreds of thousands of distinct CDR3 sequences, over 20% occurring once; the ten biggest clones make up approximately 7.7%. The specimen was peripheral blood. The origin of the receptors is a young woman with stable Graves' hyperthyroidism. Some clones in this sample may be carry-over from other donors' samples.

The sample holds many counts of this clonotype. This rearrangement joins TRBV6-1 to TRBJ2-7, with D possibly matching TRBD2 (5 bases). CDR3 length: 16 amino acids. The germline V and J ends were trimmed by 3 bases and 0 bases, with 15 bases remaining between them. The germline V gene encodes CDR1 MNHNS and CDR2 SASEGT. CDR3 nucleotide sequence: TGTGCCAGCAGTGATGGGAGTGACTGGTACTCCTACGAGCAGTACTTC. This codes for CASSDGSDWYSYEQYF.

This clonotype was picked up many times. V and J are TRBV6-1 and TRBJ2-5; unclear D gene. Trimming took 0 bases from V and 1 from J, leaving 6 bases between them. Germline CDR1 reads MNHNS; CDR2 reads SASEGT. The CDR3 sequence is 14 residues long. Here the CDR3 reads CASSEAGIQETQYF. The CDR3 nucleotides read TGTGCCAGCAGTGAAGCAGGGATCCAAGAGACCCAGTACTTC.

This clonotype was observed a handful of times. The chain recombines TRBV4-1 with TRBJ2-7; a weak D match, TRBD2 (6 bases). Trimming took 2 bases from V and 3 from J, leaving 14 bases between them. From germline, CDR1 is MGHRA and CDR2 YSYEKL. CDR3 length: 15 residues. The DNA for the CDR3 is TGCGCCAGCAGCCAAACCGGGACTTCCTTCTACGAGCAGTACTTC. Translating gives CASSQTGTSFYEQYF.

Note on this clonotype: The junction departs from the called germline gene at one end, perhaps through a read error. J is TRBJ2-7 and V is TRBV19; 8 bases line up with TRBD1. The CDR3 consists of 14 residues. Germline assignment: CDR1 LNHDA and CDR2 SQIVND (reference sequence). The CDR3: CASSRGQGSHEQYF. The CDR3 coding sequence is TGCGCCAGCAGCCGAGGACAGGGTTCCCACGAGCAGTACTTC.

This chain uses TRBV6-1 with TRBJ1-3; D is undetermined. This CDR3 is built from 16 residues. From germline, CDR1 is MNHNS and CDR2 SASEGT. Trimming removed 2 bases from V and 0 bases from J, with 11 bases in between. The CDR3 here is CASSETTPSSGNTIYF. Here the CDR3 DNA reads TGTGCCAGCAGTGAAACAACACCCAGCTCTGGAAACACCATATATTTT.

The DNA of the CDR3 is TGTGCCAGCAGTTACGGCGGCCTCCCGTCATTCCAAGAGACCCAGTACTTC. It translates to CASSYGGLPSFQETQYF. This chain uses TRBV6-5 with TRBJ2-5; D uncertain. The CDR3 has 17 amino acids. V was cut by 2 bases and J by 1 base, with 17 bases left in between. Germline V gene data show CDR1 as MNHEY and CDR2 as SVGAGI.

V is TRBV18 and J is TRBJ1-1; possible D gene TRBD1, 5 bases. There are 14 residues in the CDR3. V lost 3 bases and J 4 bases, leaving 12 bases between the germline ends. Germline CDR1 is KGHSH and CDR2 is LQKENI. CDR3 coding DNA: TGTGCCAGCTCACCTGGGTCGGGGCTCACTGAAGCTTTCTTT. This encodes CASSPGSGLTEAFF.

This clonotype was recorded at least ten times. V and J are TRBV3-1 and TRBJ1-1; D is unclear. There are 13 residues in the CDR3. The V end was cut by 1 base, the J end by 1 base, with 4 bases between. In germline, CDR1 is LGHDT, CDR2 YNNKEL (reference sequence). CDR3 nucleotides: TGTGCCAGCAGCCAAGTGGAGAACACTGAAGCTTTCTTT. Encoded protein: CASSQVENTEAFF.

This clonotype was detected ten times or more. The chain recombines TRBV24-1 with TRBJ1-2, with 8 bases aligning to TRBD1. The CDR3 covers 22 residues. CDR1 is KGHDR and CDR2 is SFDVKD in the germline V gene. V shed 0 bases, J shed 5 bases, and the junction held 25 bases outside the gene matches. The CDR3 DNA reads TGTGCCACCAGTGATTTGCAGAGCTCTTACAGGACAGGGCTGCCCCAGGCTTATGGCTACACCTTC. Its translation is CATSDLQSSYRTGLPQAYGYTF.

Many counts were recorded for this clonotype. The chain uses TRBV6-1 and TRBJ1-6; D call uncertain. The CDR3 consists of 16 residues. Germline V gene sequence: CDR1 MNHNS, CDR2 SASEGT. V gave up 1 base and J gave up 2 bases, with 9 bases separating them. The CDR3 sequence: CASSEEVVAYNSPLHF. In DNA form, the CDR3 reads TGTGCCAGCAGTGAAGAGGTTGTAGCCTATAATTCACCCCTCCACTTT.

This clonotype was recorded at least ten times. The chain employs TRBV29-1 and TRBJ1-1, with D possibly being TRBD1 (5 bases). The CDR3 has 15 residues. Germline V gives CDR1 SQVTM, CDR2 ANQGSEA. Trimming pared 1 base from V and 3 bases from J, leaving 15 bases between. Written as DNA, the CDR3 is TGCAGCGTTGAAGTAAGGGGACGCGGGTACACTGAAGCTTTCTTT. Protein product: CSVEVRGRGYTEAFF.

This clonotype appeared many times. V gene TRBV19 combines with J gene TRBJ2-2, with D perhaps matching TRBD1 (6 bases). The germline V and J ends were trimmed by 3 bases and 10 bases, with 18 bases remaining between them. The CDR3 is 15 amino acids. CDR1 and CDR2 (germline): LNHDA, SQIVND (reference sequence). In DNA form, the CDR3 reads TGTGCCAGTAGTATTTTAGGTCAGGGGAGTGAGGAGCTGTTTTTT. Translated: CASSILGQGSEELFF. Supplemented by reference TRBV19 and TRBJ2-2, the full variable domain reads DGGITQSPKYLFRKEGQNVTLSCEQNLNHDAMYWYRQDPGQGLRLIYYSQIVNDFQKGDIAEGYSVSREKKESFPLTVTSAQKNPTAFYLCASSILGQGSEELFFGEGSRLTVL.

This clonotype was seen repeatedly, ten times or more. The chain links TRBV6-1 to TRBJ1-1; TRBD1 aligns across 9 bases. The CDR3 runs 14 residues. CDR1 and CDR2 (germline): MNHNS, SASEGT. V lost 3 bases to trimming and J lost 11 bases; unmatched junction nucleotides: 10. The CDR3 DNA follows: TGTGCCAGCAGTGACCGATGGACAGGGGAATTGGCTTTCTTT. It translates to CASSDRWTGELAFF.

This clonotype was seen repeatedly, ten times or more. The chain couples TRBV28 to TRBJ1-2; no clear D. The CDR3 spans 15 residues. The germline V gene has CDR1 MDHEN and CDR2 SYDVKM. The germline V and J ends were trimmed by 3 bases and 3 bases, with 14 bases remaining between them. The CDR3, as DNA: TGTGCCAGCAGTTTGGCAGGCTCCTGGGACTATGGCTACACCTTC. It specifies CASSLAGSWDYGYTF.

This clonotype occurred many times. V and J are TRBV12-3 or TRBV12-4 and TRBJ1-6; no firm D call. This CDR3 region has 13 residues. V was cut by 6 bases and J by 10 bases, with 13 bases left in between. The CDR3 DNA sequence: TGTGCCAGCAGACCCGAGGGAGACTCACCCCTCCACTTT. It yields the protein CASRPEGDSPLHF.

The V call is TRBV12-3 or TRBV12-4, the J call TRBJ1-1; tentatively, D is TRBD1 (5 bases). The CDR3 sequence is 13 residues long. V lost 8 bases to trimming and J lost 6 bases, with 16 bases between them. The CDR3 here is CASGGVVIAEAFF. Written as DNA, the CDR3 is TGTGCCAGCGGGGGGGTGGTTATTGCTGAAGCTTTCTTT.

This clonotype came up many times. The V and J genes are TRBV7-9 and TRBJ2-7; perhaps TRBD1 as D (6 bases). Germline V gene lookup returns CDR1 SEHNR and CDR2 FQNEAQ (reference sequence). V was clipped by 5 bases and J by 3 bases, with 14 bases between them. The CDR3 length is 14 residues. The CDR3 region is CASSQLEDSYEQYF. CDR3 DNA sequence: TGTGCCAGCAGCCAACTGGAGGACAGCTACGAGCAGTACTTC.

In this sample, this clonotype turned up many times. The rearrangement uses TRBV19 and TRBJ2-7; D possibly corresponds to TRBD2 (5 bases). CDR1 and CDR2 from the germline V gene are LNHDA and SQIVND (reference sequence). This CDR3 is 14 amino acids long. The V gene lost 5 bases and the J gene lost 2 bases, with 13 bases spanning the gap. The CDR3 loop is CASSGYREPYEQYF. CDR3 bases: TGTGCCAGTAGTGGGTACCGGGAACCCTACGAGCAGTACTTC. The complete variable domain, with remaining parts taken from reference TRBV19 and TRBJ2-7, reads DGGITQSPKYLFRKEGQNVTLSCEQNLNHDAMYWYRQDPGQGLRLIYYSQIVNDFQKGDIAEGYSVSREKKESFPLTVTSAQKNPTAFYLCASSGYREPYEQYFGPGTRLTVT.

J is TRBJ2-7 and V is TRBV5-1, with TRBD1 matching over 8 bases. In germline, CDR1 is SGHRS, CDR2 YFSETQ. The CDR3 is 15 residues long. V shed 4 bases and J 2 bases; nucleotides not matched to a gene: 8. This chain's CDR3 is CASSGRQGSPYEQYF. For the CDR3, the DNA is TGCGCCAGCAGCGGCAGACAGGGGTCCCCCTACGAGCAGTACTTC.

For this clonotype: Compared with germline, one end of the junction differs, possibly owing to a read error. The J gene is TRBJ2-2, the V gene TRBV19; D possibly uses TRBD1 or TRBD2 (5 bases each). Germline V CDR1 and CDR2: LNHDA, SQIVND (reference sequence). The CDR3 is made up of 16 amino acids. The CDR3 region is CASSALGAGNTGELCF. The CDR3 DNA reads as TGTGCCAGTAGTGCGCTCGGGGCAGGTAACACCGGGGAGCTGTGTTTT.

This clonotype was seen many times. The chain has TRBV20-1 and TRBJ2-2; D possibly corresponds to TRBD1 (6 bases). CDR3 length equals 14 residues. Per germline, CDR1 DFQATT and CDR2 SNEGSKA (reference sequence). V was cut by 2 bases and J by 7 bases, with 14 bases left in between. In DNA form, the CDR3 reads TGCAGTGCTAGAAAAGGCAGGGGAAGCGGGGAGCTGTTTTTT. Translation: CSARKGRGSGELFF.

The rearrangement uses TRBV6-1 and TRBJ2-5, with 8 bases lining up with TRBD1. Germline CDR1 reads MNHNS; CDR2 reads SASEGT. The V gene end was trimmed by 5 bases and the J gene end by 4 bases; junction bases not matched to a gene: 9. The CDR3 is made up of 15 amino acids. The DNA of the CDR3 is TGTGCCAGCAGTCGAGGGACAGGTGGTAGAGAGACCCAGTACTTC. Translation: CASSRGTGGRETQYF.

This clonotype showed up many times. V gene TRBV10-3 combines with J gene TRBJ1-6; tentative D call: TRBD1 (5 bases). The CDR3 runs 15 residues. The V gene lost 3 bases and the J gene lost 7 bases, with 13 bases spanning the gap. Germline V CDR1 and CDR2: ENHRY, SYGVKD. As DNA, the CDR3 is TGTGCCATCAGTGACCTCGGGGCAGAAAATTCACCCCTCCACTTT. This sequence encodes CAISDLGAENSPLHF.

This clonotype has at least ten counts. CDR3 region: CASSLERYQPQHF. As DNA, the CDR3 is TGTGCCAGCAGCTTGGAGCGATATCAGCCCCAGCATTTT. V is TRBV11-2 and J is TRBJ1-5; D is ambiguous. Trimming stripped 3 bases from V and 5 bases from J, with 8 bases between. Germline V CDR1 and CDR2: SGHAT, FQNNGV. CDR3 length: 13 amino acids.

In this sample, this clonotype turned up a few times. The V and J genes are TRBV15 and TRBJ2-5; D not certain. Trimming removed 0 bases from V and 2 bases from J, with 7 bases in between. The germline V gene has CDR1 LNHNV and CDR2 YYDKDF (reference sequence). The CDR3 totals 14 residues. Written as DNA, the CDR3 is TGTGCCACCAGCAGAGATCGCAGTCAAGAGACCCAGTACTTC. Its translation is CATSRDRSQETQYF.

This clonotype has ten or more counts. The rearrangement joins TRBV2 to TRBJ1-2; TRBD1 aligns across 8 bases. Germline V CDR1 and CDR2: SNHLY, FYNNEI. The CDR3 spans 15 residues. The V and J ends lost 3 bases and 5 bases, in that order; junction bases with no gene match: 8. The CDR3 bases are TGTGCCAGCAGTGATTCCCGGCAGGGGGCTTATGGCTACACCTTC. It codes for CASSDSRQGAYGYTF.

At least ten counts were recorded for this clonotype. The chain links TRBV20-1 to TRBJ2-5; TRBD2 matches at 9 bases. With 0 bases clipped from V and 5 bases from J, the junction kept 4 bases outside the gene matches. The CDR3 spans 14 residues. CDR1 DFQATT and CDR2 SNEGSKA come from the germline V gene (reference sequence). CDR3 loop: CSARDPSGIETQYF. CDR3 coding DNA: TGCAGTGCTAGAGATCCTAGCGGGATCGAGACCCAGTACTTC.

This clonotype was recorded many times. V and J are TRBV11-2 and TRBJ1-1; D perhaps matches TRBD1 (5 bases). The CDR3 has 13 amino acids. Germline-derived CDR1 and CDR2 are SGHAT and FQNNGV. The V end lost 9 bases, the J end lost 6 bases, and 17 bases lay between the germline ends. CDR3 sequence: CASVVGGAPEAFF. In DNA form, the CDR3 reads TGTGCCAGTGTGGTGGGAGGGGCCCCTGAAGCTTTCTTT.

The rearrangement joins TRBV30 to TRBJ2-6; D gene uncertain. The germline V gene has CDR1 GTSNPN and CDR2 SVGIG (reference sequence). CDR3 length: 15 amino acids. The ends were cut back, 0 bases at V and 0 bases at J, with 6 bases in the middle. Here the CDR3 reads CAWSVGDSGANVLTF. The CDR3 DNA follows: TGTGCCTGGAGTGTGGGTGACTCTGGGGCCAACGTCCTGACTTTC.

This clonotype was recorded at least ten times. The rearrangement links TRBV6-5 to TRBJ1-2; weak D call: TRBD1 (5 bases). Trimming removed 6 bases at V and 4 bases at J, with 12 bases between. The CDR3 covers 13 residues. Germline V gene data show CDR1 as MNHEY and CDR2 as SVGAGI. The CDR3 loop reads CASRLSRGYGYTF. CDR3 sequence (DNA): TGTGCCAGCAGACTCAGTAGGGGCTATGGCTACACCTTC.